This TCR beta chain appears in the sequencing data of a study of graft-versus-host responses after intestinal transplantation. Overall study: Isolated intestinal, liver-intestinal, or multivisceral transplants had been given to the recipients. Recipients uniformly received anti-thymocyte globulin induction, followed by tacrolimus and steroids for roughly three years. Study observations and caveats: Maximum circulating GvH clone levels tracked with early post-transplant HvG decreases.

Regarding this clone: As yet, its antigen is unknown.

V was shortened by 6 bases and J by 9 bases, with 15 bases between the two germline ends. The germline V gene has CDR1 SNHLY and CDR2 FYNNEI. There are 12 residues in the CDR3. TCRdb's copy holds only in-frame clones and misses some; the assay was immunoSEQ multiplex PCR. The table has under 95,000 clones, around 80% seen once; the top ten hold 0.65% to 0.85%. This TCR was recovered from a human donor who received an intestinal transplant. The rearrangement joins TRBV2 to TRBJ2-7, with a tentative D call TRBD1 (6 bases). Sequenced material: unstimulated CD4+ T cells sorted from spleen or lymph node cells, taken before intestinal transplant. As DNA, the CDR3 is TGTGCCAGCAGCCCGACAGGTCCTGTGCAGTACTTC. It is translated as CASSPTGPVQYF.